This T cell receptor (beta chain) was captured in a study of beta chain features in type 1 diabetes. Points from the study as a whole: Patients showed naive, central memory and Treg TCRB repertoires that appeared more similar than those of healthy donors. Cells expressing TCR highly could be over-represented by cDNA sequencing.

Expressed TCRB transcripts got sequenced, as all isolated RNA was reverse transcribed. Measured with immunoSEQ multiplex PCR; TCRdb has only the in-frame clones, and not every one. In the table there are approximately 380,000 clones, about 15% of which are singletons. In the case of this clone: Its antigen is currently unknown.

The CDR3 contains 14 residues. J lost 5 bases, V lost 5 bases, and 5 bases had no gene match. Germline-derived CDR1 and CDR2 are SEHNR and FQNEAQ (reference sequence). Sorting of CD4+ naive, central memory, regulatory and stem cell-like memory cells was performed via CD45RO/CCR7/CD25/CD127/CD95/CD27. Sample: naive CD4+ T cells from blood. The sequence derives from a woman aged 18 to 35 in good health. The chain carries TRBV7-9 and TRBJ1-4; 7 nucleotides match TRBD1. CDR3 nucleotides: TGTGCCAGCAGCCAGGGACAGTCAAATGAAAAACTGTTTTTT. Its protein product is CASSQGQSNEKLFF.